The 12 T cell receptor beta chains below come from one sample, sequenced in a study of blood T cell repertoires in COVID-19. Sequenced by immunoSEQ multiplex PCR; TCRdb stores in-frame clones only, minus some. The sample includes fewer than 250,000 clones, 82% of them seen just once. Material: peripheral blood. Receptors were obtained from a woman aged 65 to 85 with acute or convalescent COVID-19.

This CDR3 reads CAITAGLAGDNEQFF. The CDR3, as DNA: TGTGCCATCACAGCGGGACTAGCGGGGGACAATGAGCAGTTCTTC. V is TRBV10-3 and J is TRBJ2-1; the match to TRBD2 covers 14 bases. V trimming: 7 bases; J trimming: 5 bases; junction bases outside the gene matches: 4. Germline V gene data show CDR1 as ENHRY and CDR2 as SYGVKD. The CDR3 has 15 amino acids.

The V call is TRBV4-2, the J call TRBJ2-7, with D possibly TRBD1 on 6 matching bases. CDR1 and CDR2 (germline): LGHNA, YNFKEQ. This CDR3 comprises 15 residues. V dropped 3 bases and J dropped 6 bases, with 18 bases sitting between them. The DNA for the CDR3 is TGTGCCAGCAGCCAGACTGGTTTACAGGGTAGCGAGCAGTACTTC. The encoded protein is CASSQTGLQGSEQYF.

The V gene is TRBV6-5, the J gene TRBJ2-1; the match to TRBD2 covers 10 bases. The CDR3 spans 16 residues. Germline V gene sequence: CDR1 MNHEY, CDR2 SVGAGI. V lost 4 bases, J lost 5 bases, and 8 bases stayed unmatched. Here the CDR3 reads CASSLRLAGVNNEQFF. CDR3 bases: TGTGCCAGCAGTTTACGTCTAGCGGGGGTCAACAATGAGCAGTTCTTC.

The CDR3: CASSQEMSRRNSPLHF. CDR3 DNA: TGCGCCAGCAGCCAAGAAATGTCACGGAGAAATTCACCCCTCCACTTT. The chain uses TRBV4-3 and TRBJ1-6, with D uncertain. Germline V gene sequence: CDR1 LGHNA, CDR2 YSLEER. This CDR3 spans 16 amino acids. The V and J ends lost 0 bases and 7 bases respectively, with 13 bases between them.

This chain uses TRBV3-1 (or the pseudogene TRBV3-2) with TRBJ2-7, with a possible D match to TRBD2 (5 bases). There are 12 residues in the CDR3. The ends were cut back, 4 bases at V and 8 bases at J, with 12 bases in the middle. Germline lookup yields CDR1 LGHDT and CDR2 YNNKEL (reference sequence). In DNA, the CDR3 is TGTGCCAGCAGCCTGCGACTCGGGAAGCAGTACTTC. Translated: CASSLRLGKQYF.

V usage is TRBV18 and J usage is TRBJ2-1; possibly TRBD2 for D (5 bases). The CDR3 covers 15 residues. With 3 bases removed from V and 2 bases from J, the gap between germline ends came to 11 bases. From germline, CDR1 is KGHSH and CDR2 LQKENI. This CDR3 reads CASSPPAVTYNEQFF. The CDR3 DNA follows: TGTGCCAGCTCACCGCCAGCGGTGACCTACAATGAGCAGTTCTTC.

The genes are TRBV7-9 and TRBJ1-2; D perhaps matches TRBD1 (6 bases). From germline, CDR1 is SEHNR and CDR2 FQNEAQ (reference sequence). V lost 5 bases to trimming and J lost 8 bases, with 18 bases between them. This CDR3 contains 14 residues. Here the CDR3 DNA reads TGTGCCAGCAGCCTAGGACAGCCCTCTGGAGGCTACACCTTC. As protein: CASSLGQPSGGYTF.

The chain recombines TRBV11-2 with TRBJ1-1; D is unresolved. The V end was cut by 3 bases, the J end by 4 bases, with 12 bases between. The CDR3 is made up of 14 amino acids. CDR1 SGHAT and CDR2 FQNNGV come from the germline V gene. The CDR3 nucleotides are TGTGCCAGCAGCTTGATCGGTTGGAGCACTGAAGCTTTCTTT. The encoded protein is CASSLIGWSTEAFF.

This chain uses TRBV5-1 with TRBJ2-5, with 13 positions matching TRBD2. The CDR3 has 16 residues. Trimming cost V 4 bases and J 0 bases; bases outside gene matches: 3. Germline assignment: CDR1 SGHRS and CDR2 YFSETQ. In DNA, the CDR3 is TGCGCCAGCAGCACAGGGACTAGCGGGAACCAAGAGACCCAGTACTTC. Residues: CASSTGTSGNQETQYF.

This clone has just one count. V usage is TRBV28 and J usage is TRBJ2-5; tentatively, D is TRBD2 (5 bases). This CDR3 spans 15 amino acids. Germline CDR1 and CDR2: MDHEN and SYDVKM. Trimming left V 5 bases short and J 2 bases short, with 15 bases between. The CDR3 loop reads CASSPHPGGQETQYF. DNA of the CDR3: TGTGCCAGCAGTCCCCACCCCGGAGGTCAAGAGACCCAGTACTTC.

The rearrangement uses TRBV6-5 and TRBJ1-1; TRBD1 aligns across 9 bases. This CDR3 is built from 13 residues. The germline V gene has CDR1 MNHEY and CDR2 SVGAGI. The J segment lost 6 bases and the V segment lost 6 bases, leaving 5 bases of the junction unmatched. CDR3: CASSPRQGAEAFF. CDR3 nucleotides: TGTGCCAGCAGCCCCAGACAGGGGGCTGAAGCTTTCTTT.

This clone came up a few times. The V call is TRBV5-1, the J call TRBJ1-1; 7 nucleotides match TRBD1. Trimming took 0 bases from V and 6 from J; bases not matched to a gene: 5. The CDR3 runs to 14 residues. Germline values: CDR1 SGHRS, CDR2 YFSETQ. In DNA, the CDR3 is TGCGCCAGCAGCTTGGGGTCAGGGGGAGCTGAAGCTTTCTTT. Encoded protein: CASSLGSGGAEAFF.